This T cell receptor beta chain was obtained from a study of shared clonotypes between healthy human individuals. General study points: Sharing across four donors was seen in 5% to 5.5% of naive CD4 clonotypes.

Among the donors, all were Caucasian adults who lived in Nashville, Tennessee. CD4+ cells yielded CD45RA+ naive and CD45RA-negative memory subsets. CDR3 length equals 12 residues. From germline, CDR1 is SQVTM and CDR2 ANQGSEA. Trimming stripped 7 bases from V and 0 bases from J, with 9 bases between. This clone was seen many times. The antigen is not known. The authors' processing: Junction-only sequences produced by ImmunoSEQ had no quality scores, so filtering differed. Assay: immunoSEQ multiplex PCR; the TCRdb copy retains only in-frame clones and omits some. V and J calls and clone size come straight from that table; D and trimming were deduced from the DNA. The sample records more than 850,000 clones, approximately 78% being singletons.

This receptor was identified in a man between 18 and 35 years old in good health. Some clones in this sample may be carry-over from other donors' samples. Sequenced: memory CD4+ T cells from PBMCs. Subset specified: CD45RA-negative fraction. J is TRBJ2-5 and V is TRBV29-1, with TRBD1 as a possible D gene (6 bases). Written as DNA, the CDR3 is TGCAGCGCCCGGGACAACCAAGAGACCCAGTACTTC. As protein: CSARDNQETQYF.